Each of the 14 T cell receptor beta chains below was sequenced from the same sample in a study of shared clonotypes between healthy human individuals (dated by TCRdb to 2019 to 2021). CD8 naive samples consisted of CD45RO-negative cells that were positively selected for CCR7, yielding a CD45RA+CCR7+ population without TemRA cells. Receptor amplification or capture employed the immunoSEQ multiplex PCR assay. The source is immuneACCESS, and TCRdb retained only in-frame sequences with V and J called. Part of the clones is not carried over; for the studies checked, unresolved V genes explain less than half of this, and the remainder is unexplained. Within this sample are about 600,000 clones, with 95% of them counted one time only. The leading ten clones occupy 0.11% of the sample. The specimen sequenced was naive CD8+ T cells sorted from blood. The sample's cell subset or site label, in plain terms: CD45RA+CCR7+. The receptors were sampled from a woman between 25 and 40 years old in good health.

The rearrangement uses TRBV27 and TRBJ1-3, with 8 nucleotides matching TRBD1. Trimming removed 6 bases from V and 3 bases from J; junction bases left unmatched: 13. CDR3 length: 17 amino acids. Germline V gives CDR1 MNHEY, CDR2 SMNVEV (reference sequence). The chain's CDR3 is CASSPTLGQGIGNTIYF. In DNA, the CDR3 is TGTGCCAGCAGCCCCACCCTCGGACAGGGTATTGGAAACACCATATATTTT.

This CDR3 is CASSTGTGTGAIEQYF. The CDR3 bases are TGTGCCAGCAGCACAGGTACCGGGACAGGGGCTATCGAGCAGTACTTC. The chain links TRBV5-5 to TRBJ2-7; 10 nucleotides align to TRBD1. V was pared by 4 bases and J by 6 bases, with 13 bases of the junction left unmatched. The CDR3 consists of 16 residues. Germline-derived CDR1 and CDR2 are SGHKS and YYEKEE (reference sequence).

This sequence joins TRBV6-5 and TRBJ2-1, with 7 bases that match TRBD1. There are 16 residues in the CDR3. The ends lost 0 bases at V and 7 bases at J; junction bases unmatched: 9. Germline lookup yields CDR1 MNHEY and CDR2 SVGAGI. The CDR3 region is CASSYSTGTVENEQFF. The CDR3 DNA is TGTGCCAGCAGTTACTCAACCGGGACAGTGGAAAATGAGCAGTTCTTC.

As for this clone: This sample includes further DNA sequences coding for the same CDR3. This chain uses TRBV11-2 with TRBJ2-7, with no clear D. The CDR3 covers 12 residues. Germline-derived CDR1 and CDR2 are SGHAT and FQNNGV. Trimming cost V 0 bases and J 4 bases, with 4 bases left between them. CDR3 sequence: CASSLDRYEQYF. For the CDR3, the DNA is TGTGCCAGCAGCTTAGATAGGTACGAGCAGTACTTC.

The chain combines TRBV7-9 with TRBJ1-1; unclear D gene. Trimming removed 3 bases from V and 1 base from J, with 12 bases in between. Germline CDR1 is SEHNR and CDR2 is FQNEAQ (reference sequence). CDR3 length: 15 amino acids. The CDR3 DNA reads TGTGCCAGCAGCTTCGGCGGGAGCGGGAACACTGAAGCTTTCTTT. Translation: CASSFGGSGNTEAFF.

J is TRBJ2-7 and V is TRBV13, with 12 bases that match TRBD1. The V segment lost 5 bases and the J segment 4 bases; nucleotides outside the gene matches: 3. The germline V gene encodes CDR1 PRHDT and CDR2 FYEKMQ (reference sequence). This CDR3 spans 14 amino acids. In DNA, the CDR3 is TGTGCCAGCAGCCGGGGACAGGGGGCGTACGAGCAGTACTTC. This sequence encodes CASSRGQGAYEQYF.

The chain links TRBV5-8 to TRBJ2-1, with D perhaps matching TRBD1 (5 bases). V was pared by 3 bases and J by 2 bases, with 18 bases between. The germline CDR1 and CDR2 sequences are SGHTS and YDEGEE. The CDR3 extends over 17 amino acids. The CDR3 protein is CASSSGVVGHPYNEQFF. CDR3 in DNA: TGTGCCAGCAGCTCGGGCGTAGTGGGGCACCCCTACAATGAGCAGTTCTTC. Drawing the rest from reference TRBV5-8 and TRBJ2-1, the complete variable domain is EAGVTQSPTHLIKTRGQQATLRCSPISGHTSVYWYQQALGLGLQFLLWYDEGEERNRGNFPPRFSGRQFPNYSSELNVNALELEDSALYLCASSSGVVGHPYNEQFFGPGTRLTVL.

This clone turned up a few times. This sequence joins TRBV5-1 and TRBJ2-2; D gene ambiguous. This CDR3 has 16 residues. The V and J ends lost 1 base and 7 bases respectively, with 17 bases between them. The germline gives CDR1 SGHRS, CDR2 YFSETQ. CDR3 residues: CASSLTASPASGELFF. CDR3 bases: TGCGCCAGCAGCTTGACCGCTAGTCCCGCGAGCGGGGAGCTGTTTTTT.

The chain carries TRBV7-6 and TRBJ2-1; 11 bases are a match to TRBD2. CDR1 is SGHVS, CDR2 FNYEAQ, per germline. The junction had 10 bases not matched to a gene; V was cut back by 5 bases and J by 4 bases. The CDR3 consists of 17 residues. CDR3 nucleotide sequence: TGTGCCAGCAGCGCTAGCCACGGGACTAGCGGATACAATGAGCAGTTCTTC. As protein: CASSASHGTSGYNEQFF.

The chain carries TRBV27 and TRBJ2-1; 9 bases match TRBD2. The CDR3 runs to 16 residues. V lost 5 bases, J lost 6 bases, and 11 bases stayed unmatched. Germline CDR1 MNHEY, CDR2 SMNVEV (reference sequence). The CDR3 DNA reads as TGTGCCAGCAGTCTCCTAGGAGTAGCGGGAGTCAATGAGCAGTTCTTC. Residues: CASSLLGVAGVNEQFF.

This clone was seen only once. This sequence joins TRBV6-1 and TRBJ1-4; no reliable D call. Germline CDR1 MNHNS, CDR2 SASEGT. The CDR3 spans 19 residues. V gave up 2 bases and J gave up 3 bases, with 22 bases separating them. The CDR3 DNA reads TGTGCCAGCAGTGAAATGTTCGCCATCGACGTCGGTGCTAATGAAAAACTGTTTTTT. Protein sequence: CASSEMFAIDVGANEKLFF.

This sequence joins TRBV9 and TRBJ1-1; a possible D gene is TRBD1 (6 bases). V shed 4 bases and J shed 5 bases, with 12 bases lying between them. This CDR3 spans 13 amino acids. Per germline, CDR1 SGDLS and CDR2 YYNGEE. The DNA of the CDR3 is TGTGCCAGCAGCCCCGGGGGCCGTACTGAAGCTTTCTTT. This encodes CASSPGGRTEAFF.

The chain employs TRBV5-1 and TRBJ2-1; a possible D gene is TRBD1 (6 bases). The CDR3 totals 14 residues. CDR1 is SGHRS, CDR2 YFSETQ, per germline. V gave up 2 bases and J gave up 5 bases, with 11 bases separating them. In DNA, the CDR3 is TGCGCCAGCAGCTTACAGGGACGAAACAATGAGCAGTTCTTC. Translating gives CASSLQGRNNEQFF. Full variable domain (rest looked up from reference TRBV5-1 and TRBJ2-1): KAGVTQTPRYLIKTRGQQVTLSCSPISGHRSVSWYQQTPGQGLQFLFEYFSETQRNKGNFPGRFSGRQFSNSRSEMNVSTLELGDSALYLCASSLQGRNNEQFFGPGTRLTVL.

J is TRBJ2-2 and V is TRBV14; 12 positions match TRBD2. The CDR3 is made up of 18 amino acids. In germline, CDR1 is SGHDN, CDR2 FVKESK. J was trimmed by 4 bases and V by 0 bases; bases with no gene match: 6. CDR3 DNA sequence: TGTGCCAGCAGCCAAGATCTAGCGGGAGGGCCCAGCACCGGGGAGCTGTTTTTT. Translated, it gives CASSQDLAGGPSTGELFF.